One TCR beta chain is described in this entry. The antigen is undetermined. Germline V gene sequence: CDR1 KGHSH, CDR2 LQKENI. This CDR3 is built from 14 residues. Trimming took off 0 bases at V and 8 bases at J, with 13 bases between the two ends. Researchers ran the PCR with 60 Vbeta and 13 Jbeta primers. Sequencing used immunoSEQ multiplex PCR; TCRdb keeps in-frame clones, though not all of them. The profile covers fewer than 100,000 clones, with around four fifths appearing a single time and around 7% taken by the ten largest. These data originate in a study of cytomegalovirus exposure and HLA in healthy donors. Notes on the study in general: When a later analysis was performed, an Asian-associated ancestry cluster reportedly had fewer N-insertions than the roughly 700-donor mean.

This receptor was taken from a middle-aged man in good health and CMV-seropositive. Sequenced material: PBMCs. The chain employs TRBV18 and TRBJ2-5, with D possibly TRBD1 on 6 matching bases. Here the CDR3 DNA reads TGTGCCAGCTCACCACCGGCGCGGACAGAAACCCAGTACTTC. It encodes CASSPPARTETQYF. The whole variable domain, filled in from reference TRBV18 and TRBJ2-5, reads NAGVMQNPRHLVRRRGQEARLRCSPMKGHSHVYWYRQLPEEGLKFMVYLQKENIIDESGMPKERFSAEFPKEGPSILRIQQVVRGDSAAYFCASSPPARTETQYFGPGTRLLVL.